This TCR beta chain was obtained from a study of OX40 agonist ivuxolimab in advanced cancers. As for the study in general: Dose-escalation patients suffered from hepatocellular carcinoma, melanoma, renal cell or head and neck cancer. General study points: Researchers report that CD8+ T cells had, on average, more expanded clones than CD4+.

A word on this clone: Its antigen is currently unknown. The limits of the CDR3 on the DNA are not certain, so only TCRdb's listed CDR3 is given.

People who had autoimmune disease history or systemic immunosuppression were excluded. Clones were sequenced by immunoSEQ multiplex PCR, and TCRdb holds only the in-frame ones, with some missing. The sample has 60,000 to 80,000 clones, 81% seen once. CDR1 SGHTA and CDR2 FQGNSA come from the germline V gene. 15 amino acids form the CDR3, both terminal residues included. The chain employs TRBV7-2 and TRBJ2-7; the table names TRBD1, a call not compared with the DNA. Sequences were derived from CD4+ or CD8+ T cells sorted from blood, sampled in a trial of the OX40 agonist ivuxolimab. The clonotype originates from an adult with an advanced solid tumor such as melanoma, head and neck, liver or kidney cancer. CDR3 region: CASSFLWTGVPEQYF.